This note documents a single T cell receptor beta chain sequence. The data originate from a study of T cells in Graves' hyperthyroidism and ophthalmopathy. Template material for amplifying TCR beta CDR3 regions consisted of RNA transcripts. TCR CDR3 regions were first amplified by RT-PCR with HTBI primers. TCRdb used MiXCR to reprocess the multiplex PCR reads, holding one entry per CDR3 protein. This sample carries about 560,000 distinct CDR3 sequences, around 15% of them seen once, and the ten largest clones take around 19%. CDR3 size: 17 residues. After removal of 5 bases from V and 5 bases from J, the junction contained 9 bases not matched to a gene.

This chain links TRBV12-3 or TRBV12-4 with TRBJ2-3; 14 positions agree with TRBD2. The receptor was derived from a woman younger than 35 with Graves' hyperthyroidism. The sample taken for sequencing was blood. The CDR3 DNA follows: TGTGCCAGCAGTCCCAGACTAGCGGGAGGGCTGGTAGATACGCAGTATTTT. It yields the protein CASSPRLAGGLVDTQYF.